The following is a T cell receptor beta chain sequence with its context. The target antigen is unknown. V dropped 4 bases and J dropped 0 bases, with 13 bases sitting between them. The germline CDR1 and CDR2 sequences are SGDLS and YYNGEE. The CDR3 loop spans 15 amino acids. This entry belongs to a study of shared clonotypes between healthy human individuals. Study-wide results and limits: Against clonotypes common to all four donors, non-shared ones had lower generation probabilities. Naive subsets, compared against memory subsets, generally had larger estimated richness values. Sequencing of the sorted subsets was shown by rarefaction to be incomplete despite large depth.

Some clones are missing from TCRdb's copy, which holds only in-frame ones; the method was immunoSEQ multiplex PCR. Of 2,500,000 or so clones listed, approximately 93% were seen once; the top ten hold around 0.37%. The clonotype comes from a man between 18 and 29 years old in good health. Some clones in this sample may be carry-over from other donors' samples. The sample comprised naive CD4+ T cells from PBMCs. As for subset: CD45RA+ positively selected. J is TRBJ1-2 and V is TRBV9; the D is unclear. This chain's CDR3 is CASSPRDTANYGYTF. CDR3 DNA sequence: TGTGCCAGCAGCCCTCGCGACACCGCTAACTATGGCTACACCTTC. Combining the CDR3 with reference TRBV9 and TRBJ1-2 gives the whole variable domain DSGVTQTPKHLITATGQRVTLRCSPRSGDLSVYWYQQSLDQGLQFLIQYYNGEERAKGNILERFSAQQFPDLHSELNLSSLELGDSALYFCASSPRDTANYGYTFGSGTRLTVV.